Sequencing of this T cell receptor beta chain was carried out in a study of identical twins. Each cDNA held unique molecular identifiers, and template switching gave it a universal primer site. TCRdb processed the 5' RACE reads anew with MiXCR; each CDR3 protein has one entry. The data hold 600,000 to 700,000 distinct CDR3 sequences, with approximately 22% observed a single time. This clonotype has more than one count but fewer than ten. Separately, the same data were catalogued under a study of T cells expressing NK-cell markers. In that study: The study sequenced eight donors, seven HCMV-seropositive and one seronegative.

The source is a young woman in good health. Sequencing was done on a sample of PBMCs.

CDR3 in amino acids: CASSPWGGSGYTF. CDR3 bases: TGTGCCAGCAGCCCCTGGGGGGGCTCTGGCTACACCTTC. This chain links TRBV12-3 or TRBV12-4 with TRBJ1-2, with D tentatively TRBD1 (6 bases). V lost 6 bases and J lost 7, with 15 bases in between. The CDR3 sequence is 13 residues long.